Detailed here is one T cell receptor beta chain. The antigen remains unidentified. The junction and the germline gene differ at one end; a read error may be behind it. The entry originates in a study of neurological immune-mediated disorders. Germline V lookup: CDR1 LGHDT, CDR2 YNNKEL (reference sequence). CDR3 length: 16 residues. The cDNA was produced through 5'RACE with 10-nucleotide random UMIs. From the 5' RACE reads, TCRdb called clonotypes with MiXCR, one entry per CDR3 protein. The table lists 60,000 to 90,000 distinct CDR3 sequences, 10% to 13% of them singletons. Regarding the study as a whole: HTLV-1-associated myelopathy had the most TCR clonal expansion, whereas multiple sclerosis had the least (lower than in healthy controls). CDR3 amino acid sequences found in expanded clones were never shared across subjects, suggesting private repertoires in all groups.

As to time point: longitudinal time-point 1 (baseline). It was blood bank volunteers in Maryland, USA who made up the healthy controls. The source material was PBMCs. The receptor's source is a man in his thirties or forties in good health. The chain combines TRBV3-1 with TRBJ2-2; the match to TRBD1 covers 9 bases. The CDR3 DNA is TGTGCCAGCAGCCAGAACAGGGGGCAAAGCACCGGGGAGCCGTTTTTT. It encodes CASSQNRGQSTGEPFF.